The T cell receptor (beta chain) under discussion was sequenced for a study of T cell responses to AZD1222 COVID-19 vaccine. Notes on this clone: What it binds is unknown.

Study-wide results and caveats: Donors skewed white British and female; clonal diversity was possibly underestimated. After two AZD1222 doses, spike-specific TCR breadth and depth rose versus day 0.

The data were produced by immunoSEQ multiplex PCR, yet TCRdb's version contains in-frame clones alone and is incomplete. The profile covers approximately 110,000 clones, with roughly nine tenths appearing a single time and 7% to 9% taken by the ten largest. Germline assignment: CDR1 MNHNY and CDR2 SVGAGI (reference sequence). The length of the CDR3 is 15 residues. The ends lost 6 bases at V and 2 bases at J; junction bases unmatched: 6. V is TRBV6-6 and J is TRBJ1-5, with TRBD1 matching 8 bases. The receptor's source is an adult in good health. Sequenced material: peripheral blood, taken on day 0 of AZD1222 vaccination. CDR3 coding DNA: TGTGCCAGCAGCCTGGACAGGGAAGGCAATCAGCCCCAGCATTTT. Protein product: CASSLDREGNQPQHF.